A single sample gave rise to the 8 T cell receptor beta chains below, sequenced in a study of blood T cells in healthy people across ages. Primed by a sample-barcoded 5' primer and a J-beta primer mix, a second PCR proceeded for about 7 to 12 cycles. TCRdb reprocessed the 5' RACE reads via MiXCR and lists one record per CDR3 protein. The sample holds some 690,000 distinct CDR3 sequences; about 24% are singletons and the top ten take around a fifth. Sequencing was done on a sample of blood. Receptors originate from a man between 65 and 79 years old in good health.

The chain couples TRBV20-1 to TRBJ2-3; D is perhaps TRBD2 (6 bases). Trimming took off 0 bases at V and 2 bases at J, with 12 bases between the two ends. CDR3 size: 15 residues. Germline V gives CDR1 DFQATT, CDR2 SNEGSKA (reference sequence). The CDR3 DNA follows: TGCAGTGCTAGAGATGTTCGGGAGACCACAGATACGCAGTATTTT. Encoded protein: CSARDVRETTDTQYF.

The genes are TRBV6-6 and TRBJ1-2; 10 bases agree with TRBD1. The CDR3 is 14 residues long. Germline-derived CDR1 and CDR2 are MNHNY and SVGAGI (reference sequence). V lost 7 bases and J lost 3; bases outside the gene matches: 5. In DNA, the CDR3 is TGTGCCAGCAATGACAGGGGGCAAGACTATGGCTACACCTTC. Encoded protein: CASNDRGQDYGYTF.

This chain joins TRBV6-1 and TRBJ2-2; 8 nucleotides align to TRBD2. Per germline, CDR1 MNHNS and CDR2 SASEGT. The ends lost 6 bases at V and 0 bases at J; junction bases unmatched: 12. This CDR3 has 18 residues. CDR3 in amino acids: CASRSHPLSGTNTGELFF. In nucleotides, the CDR3 is TGTGCCAGCAGATCCCACCCTCTTAGCGGGACGAACACCGGGGAGCTGTTTTTT.

This chain connects TRBV6-2 or TRBV6-3 to TRBJ2-1; D remains ambiguous. Germline CDR1 reads MNHEY; CDR2 reads SVGEGT. CDR3 length equals 15 residues. V lost 2 bases and J lost 6, with 14 bases in between. CDR3 residues: CASSYPRPPTNEQFF. The CDR3 DNA reads as TGTGCCAGCAGTTACCCCCGACCTCCGACCAATGAGCAGTTCTTC.

This clonotype has at least ten counts. CDR3 region: CATMSSAGTDTQYF. Here the CDR3 DNA reads TGTGCCACCATGTCGAGTGCGGGCACAGATACGCAGTATTTT. This sequence joins TRBV10-3 and TRBJ2-3; D is uncertain. In germline, CDR1 is ENHRY, CDR2 SYGVKD. V lost 10 bases to trimming and J lost 1 base, with 15 bases between them. CDR3 size: 14 residues.

This chain uses TRBV4-1 with TRBJ2-7, with a tentative D call TRBD2 (6 bases). Germline V lookup: CDR1 MGHRA, CDR2 YSYEKL. V was cut by 0 bases and J by 4 bases, with 13 bases left in between. This CDR3 comprises 15 residues. As DNA, the CDR3 is TGCGCCAGCAGCCAAGACCTTACGGAGGGATACGAGCAGTACTTC. Amino acid sequence: CASSQDLTEGYEQYF.

The CDR3 reads CSAKDGLAGALWEFF. The CDR3 nucleotides are TGCAGTGCTAAAGACGGACTAGCGGGAGCTCTATGGGAGTTCTTC. The chain uses TRBV20-1 and TRBJ2-1; 13 nucleotides match TRBD2. The J segment lost 14 bases and the V segment lost 4 bases, leaving 14 bases of the junction unmatched. CDR3 size: 15 residues. Germline CDR1 and CDR2: DFQATT and SNEGSKA (reference sequence).

This clonotype has a handful of counts. The chain is built from TRBV28 and TRBJ1-5; the match to TRBD1 covers 8 bases. Germline CDR1 and CDR2: MDHEN and SYDVKM. CDR3 length equals 13 residues. V shed 11 bases and J 2 bases; nucleotides not matched to a gene: 5. The DNA for the CDR3 is TGTGCCTCCGTGACAGGGGGCAATCAGCCCCAGCATTTT. Its translation is CASVTGGNQPQHF.